This T cell receptor (beta chain) was documented in a study of T cell repertoires in cytomegalovirus infection. Study at large: CMV epitopes that were recently identified and HLA-C-restricted were used alongside well-studied HLA-B-restricted ones. Matching HLA type, along with CMV infection, was indicated by public TCR beta signatures. Study-level points and caveats: Based on cumulative public TCR beta family frequency, carriers of CMV plus the relevant HLA were identified. Dominant in the ex vivo response were TCR beta clonotypes restricted by HLA-C and specific for CMV.

With respect to this clonotype: What it recognizes is unknown. The junction does not match germline at one end; this may be a read error.

MiXCR was run by TCRdb on the reads, yielding one entry per CDR3 protein. Of about 890,000 distinct CDR3 sequences detected, approximately 31% appear once; the ten largest clones hold under 15%. The germline V gene has CDR1 MGHRA and CDR2 YSYEKL. The CDR3 is 14 residues long. The sequence was collected from a human donor in good health (CMV status not recorded). Some clones in this sample may be carry-over from other donors' samples. V usage is TRBV4-1 and J usage is TRBJ1-3, with no clear D. Sequencing used cultured CD8+ T cells from PBMCs, obtained from culture after CMV antigen stimulation. This chain's CDR3 is CASSQDIRGNIIYF. Here the CDR3 DNA reads TGCGCCAGCAGCCAAGACATCAGAGGAAACATCATATATTTT.